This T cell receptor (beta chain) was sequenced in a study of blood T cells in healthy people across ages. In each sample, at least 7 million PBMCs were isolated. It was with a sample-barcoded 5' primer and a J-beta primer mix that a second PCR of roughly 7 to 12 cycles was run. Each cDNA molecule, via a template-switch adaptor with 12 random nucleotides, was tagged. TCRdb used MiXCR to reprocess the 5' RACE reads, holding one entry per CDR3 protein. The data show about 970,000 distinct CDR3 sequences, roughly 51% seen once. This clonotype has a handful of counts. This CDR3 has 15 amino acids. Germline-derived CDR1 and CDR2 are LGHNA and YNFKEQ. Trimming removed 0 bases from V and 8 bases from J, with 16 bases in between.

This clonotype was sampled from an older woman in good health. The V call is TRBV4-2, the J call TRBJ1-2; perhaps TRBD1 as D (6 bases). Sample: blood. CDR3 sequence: CASSQDRSGDGGYTF. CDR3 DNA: TGTGCCAGCAGCCAAGATAGGTCAGGGGATGGAGGCTACACCTTC.